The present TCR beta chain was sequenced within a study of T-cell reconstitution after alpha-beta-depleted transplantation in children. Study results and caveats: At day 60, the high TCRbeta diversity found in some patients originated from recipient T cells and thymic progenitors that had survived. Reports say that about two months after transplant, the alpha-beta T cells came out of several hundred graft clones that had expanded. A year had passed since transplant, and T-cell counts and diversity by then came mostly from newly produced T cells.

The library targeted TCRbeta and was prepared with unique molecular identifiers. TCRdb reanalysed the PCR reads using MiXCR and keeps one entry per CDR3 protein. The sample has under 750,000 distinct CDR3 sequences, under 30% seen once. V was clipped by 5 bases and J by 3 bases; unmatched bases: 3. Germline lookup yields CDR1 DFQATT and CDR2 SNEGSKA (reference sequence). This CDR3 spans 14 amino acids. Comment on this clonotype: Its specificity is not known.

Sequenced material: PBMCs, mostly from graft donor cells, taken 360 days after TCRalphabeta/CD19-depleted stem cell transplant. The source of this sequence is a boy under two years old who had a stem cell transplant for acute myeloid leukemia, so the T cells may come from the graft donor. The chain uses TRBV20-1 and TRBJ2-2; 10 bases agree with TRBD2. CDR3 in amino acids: CSALAGAYTGELFF. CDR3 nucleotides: TGCAGTGCTCTAGCGGGGGCCTACACCGGGGAGCTGTTTTTT.